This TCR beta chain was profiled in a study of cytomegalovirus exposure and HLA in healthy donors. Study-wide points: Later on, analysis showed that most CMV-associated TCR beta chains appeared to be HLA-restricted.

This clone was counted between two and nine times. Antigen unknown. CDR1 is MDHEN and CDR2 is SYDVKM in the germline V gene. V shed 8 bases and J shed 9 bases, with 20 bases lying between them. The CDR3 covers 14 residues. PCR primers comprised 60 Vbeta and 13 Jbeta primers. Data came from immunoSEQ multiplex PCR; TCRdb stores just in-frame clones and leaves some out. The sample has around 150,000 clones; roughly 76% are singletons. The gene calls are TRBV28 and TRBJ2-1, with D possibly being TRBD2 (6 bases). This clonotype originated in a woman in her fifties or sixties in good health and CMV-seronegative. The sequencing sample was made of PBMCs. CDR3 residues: CASLSSVLPGEQFF. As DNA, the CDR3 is TGTGCCAGCCTTTCTAGCGTACTGCCCGGTGAGCAGTTCTTC.